The rows below give T cell receptor beta chains drawn from one sample of a study of T cell repertoires in cytomegalovirus infection. Their antigens are not known. MiXCR, applied by TCRdb to the reads, yields one record per CDR3 protein. The profile shows under 500,000 distinct CDR3 sequences, 40% to 50% of them singletons. The source material was cultured PBMCs, sampled from culture after CMV antigen stimulation. These receptor sequences come from a human donor in good health (CMV status not recorded). Some clones in this sample may be carry-over from other donors' samples. CDR3s include the opening cysteine and the closing phenylalanine or tryptophan. Each record gives: J gene, clone size, D gene, V gene, CDR3 DNA, CDR3 protein. The D gene is left open where the match is weak. Clone sizes are given selectively: once, few, many, or a class where the clone is expanded.

J: TRBJ1-3
size: NA
D: NA
V: TRBV5-4
DNA: TGTGCCAGCAGCTCCGGCCGTGGGACGGATGGAAACACCATATATTTT
CDR3: CASSSGRGTDGNTIYF

J: TRBJ2-7
size: NA
D: TRBD1
V: TRBV19
DNA: TGTGCCAGTAGTACGGGGACAGGAAGCTCCTACGAGCAGTACTTC
CDR3: CASSTGTGSSYEQYF

J: TRBJ2-3
size: NA
D: NA
V: TRBV6-2/TRBV6-3
DNA: TGTGCCAGCTCCAGTTTGGCAGAACACATCTCTAGCACAGATACGCAGTATTTT
CDR3: CASSSLAEHISSTDTQYF

J: TRBJ2-7
size: NA
D: NA
V: TRBV6-1
DNA: TGTGCCAGCAGGGCCTACGAGCAGTACTTC
CDR3: CASRAYEQYF

J: TRBJ2-5
size: few
D: TRBD2
V: TRBV12-3/TRBV12-4
DNA: TGTGCCAGCAGCTACCAGACTAGCGGGGGGATCGGAGAGACCCAGTACTTC
CDR3: CASSYQTSGGIGETQYF

J: TRBJ2-7
size: NA
D: NA
V: TRBV6-2/TRBV6-3
DNA: TGTGCCAGCAGTTACCCCCCCGATACCTACAACGAGCAGTACTTC
CDR3: CASSYPPDTYNEQYF

J: TRBJ2-7
size: NA
D: TRBD2
V: TRBV19
DNA: TGTGCCAGTAGTGACACCAGGACTAGCGTCTCCTACGAGCAGTACTTC
CDR3: CASSDTRTSVSYEQYF

J: TRBJ1-5
size: few
D: NA
V: TRBV4-1
DNA: TGCGCCAGCAGCCAACAGTCGACAGGAGGTCAGCCCCAGCATTTT
CDR3: CASSQQSTGGQPQHF

J: TRBJ2-7
size: NA
D: TRBD2
V: TRBV5-1
DNA: TGCGCCAGCAGCTTGCGGTCTAGCGGGGACTTTTCCTACGAGCAGTACTTC
CDR3: CASSLRSSGDFSYEQYF

J: TRBJ1-2
size: NA
D: NA
V: TRBV15
DNA: TGTGCCACCAGCAGCGGCCCGGGCAGGGTGGGTGGCTACACCTTC
CDR3: CATSSGPGRVGGYTF

J: TRBJ2-7
size: NA
D: NA
V: TRBV7-2
DNA: TGTGCCAGCAGCTTAGCATCCGGGGGCTACGAGCAGTACTTC
CDR3: CASSLASGGYEQYF

J: TRBJ2-7
size: once
D: NA
V: TRBV6-2/TRBV6-3
DNA: TGTGCCAGCTCCACCCGACTAGCCTACGAGCAGTACTTC
CDR3: CASSTRLAYEQYF

J: TRBJ2-1
size: few
D: NA
V: TRBV11-2
DNA: TGTGCCAGCAGCGAAAACAGGGAAAATGAGCAGTTCTTC
CDR3: CASSENRENEQFF

J: TRBJ1-1
size: many
D: NA
V: TRBV7-2
DNA: TGTGCCAGCAGCCCCCGTGTACCTGAAGCTTTCTTT
CDR3: CASSPRVPEAFF

J: TRBJ2-7
size: NA
D: NA
V: TRBV3-1
DNA: TGTGCCAGCAGCCAAGATGTGGGGAGCGAGCAGTACTTC
CDR3: CASSQDVGSEQYF

J: TRBJ1-5
size: NA
D: NA
V: TRBV6-6
DNA: TGTGCCAGCAGGCCACTCACTGGGAATGAACAGCATTTT
CDR3: CASRPLTGNEQHF

J: TRBJ2-1
size: NA
D: NA
V: TRBV19
DNA: TGTGCCAGTAGTATAATTGCGGGAAACGAGCAGTTCTTC
CDR3: CASSIIAGNEQFF

J: TRBJ2-1
size: NA
D: TRBD2
V: TRBV12-3/TRBV12-4
DNA: TGTGCCAGCAAGCGAGGGACTAGCGGAAGCTCCTACAATGAGCAGTTCTTC
CDR3: CASKRGTSGSSYNEQFF

J: TRBJ1-5
size: few
D: TRBD1
V: TRBV7-2
DNA: TGTGCCAGCAGCTTAGCGGTCGACAGGGGTGAGGGTCAGCCCCAGCATTTT
CDR3: CASSLAVDRGEGQPQHF

J: TRBJ1-1
size: few
D: NA
V: TRBV7-2
DNA: TGTGCCAGCAGCTTCCAGGGCAGGGCGAACACTGAAGCTTTCTTT
CDR3: CASSFQGRANTEAFF

J: TRBJ2-1
size: few
D: TRBD2
V: TRBV5-1
DNA: TGCGCCAGCAGCAGTTCTCGCGGGGGGGTCAAGTACAATGAGCAGTTCTTC
CDR3: CASSSSRGGVKYNEQFF

J: TRBJ1-5
size: NA
D: NA
V: TRBV7-2
DNA: TGTGCCAGCAGCTTATGGGATACGAATCAGCCCCAGCATTTT
CDR3: CASSLWDTNQPQHF

J: TRBJ1-3
size: few
D: NA
V: TRBV15
DNA: TGTGCCACCAGCAGAGATATCGGGGGAAACACCATATATTTT
CDR3: CATSRDIGGNTIYF

J: TRBJ1-1
size: NA
D: NA
V: TRBV4-1
DNA: TGCGCCAGCAGCCAAGAACCCGGCATGAACACTGAAGCTTTCTTT
CDR3: CASSQEPGMNTEAFF

J: TRBJ2-1
size: NA
D: NA
V: TRBV19
DNA: TGTGCCAGTAGTGGTCGGCCCGGGACCGTCAATGAGCAGTTCTTC
CDR3: CASSGRPGTVNEQFF

J: TRBJ2-5
size: NA
D: TRBD2
V: TRBV20-1
DNA: TGCAGTGCTAACCAAGGGACTAGCGGAGAGACCCAGTACTTC
CDR3: CSANQGTSGETQYF

J: TRBJ2-1
size: few
D: NA
V: TRBV3-1
DNA: TGTGCCAGCAGCCAACCTACAGAGAGCTCCTACAATGAGCAGTTCTTC
CDR3: CASSQPTESSYNEQFF

J: TRBJ1-2
size: NA
D: NA
V: TRBV12-3/TRBV12-4
DNA: TGTGCCAGCAGTTTGACTCCCTCCCCTAACTATGGCTACACCTTC
CDR3: CASSLTPSPNYGYTF

J: TRBJ2-1
size: few
D: NA
V: TRBV12-3/TRBV12-4
DNA: TGTGCCAGCAGTCCACGATCTAGCAATGAGCAGTTCTTC
CDR3: CASSPRSSNEQFF

J: TRBJ1-4
size: NA
D: NA
V: TRBV4-1
DNA: TGCGCCAGCAGCCGTTACATTGCAACTAATGAAAAACTGTTTTTT
CDR3: CASSRYIATNEKLFF

J: TRBJ2-2
size: NA
D: TRBD1
V: TRBV19
DNA: TGTGCCAGTACCCAAACGACAGGGAAGCGAGCAGTCGGGGAGCTGTTTTTT
CDR3: CASTQTTGKRAVGELFF

J: TRBJ1-2
size: NA
D: NA
V: TRBV5-6
DNA: TGTGCCAGCAGCTTGTTCAGGATGAACTATGGCTACACCTTC
CDR3: CASSLFRMNYGYTF

J: TRBJ2-2
size: few
D: NA
V: TRBV11-3
DNA: TGTGCCAGCAGCCAAAACTCTCTATCGGGGGAGCTGTTTTTT
CDR3: CASSQNSLSGELFF

J: TRBJ2-7
size: NA
D: TRBD2
V: TRBV7-2
DNA: TGTGCCAGCAGCCTCTCCTTGGGGGGGGGCTCCTACGAGCAGTACTTC
CDR3: CASSLSLGGGSYEQYF

J: TRBJ1-1
size: many
D: NA
V: TRBV7-2
DNA: TGTGCCAGCAGCACCCGGGGGTGGAGGGGGGGGACTGAAGCTTTCTTT
CDR3: CASSTRGWRGGTEAFF

J: TRBJ1-4
size: few
D: NA
V: TRBV28
DNA: TGTGCCAGCAGTCCCCCTGCAGGGAATAGCCGAAAACTGTTTTTT
CDR3: CASSPPAGNSRKLFF

J: TRBJ2-5
size: few
D: TRBD2
V: TRBV7-2
DNA: TGTGCCAGCAGCCGGGGGGGGCTCCAAGAGACCCAGTACTTC
CDR3: CASSRGGLQETQYF

J: TRBJ2-7
size: NA
D: TRBD2
V: TRBV10-3
DNA: TGTGCCATCGGACTAGCGGGGAAGGGGGCACTCTACGAGCAGTACTTC
CDR3: CAIGLAGKGALYEQYF

J: TRBJ2-1
size: NA
D: NA
V: TRBV4-1
DNA: TGCGCCAGCAGCCAGGATACTAGCCCCTTTACTCTATACAATGAGCAGTTCTTC
CDR3: CASSQDTSPFTLYNEQFF

J: TRBJ2-5
size: NA
D: TRBD1
V: TRBV10-3
DNA: TGTGCCATCAACGACAGGGGGCGAGGGGAGACCCAGTACTTC
CDR3: CAINDRGRGETQYF

J: TRBJ1-2
size: NA
D: NA
V: TRBV12-3/TRBV12-4
DNA: TGTGCCAGCAGTTTGGGCGGGGTGTCCCTTGGGGGCTACACCTTC
CDR3: CASSLGGVSLGGYTF

J: TRBJ2-5
size: few
D: NA
V: TRBV6-1
DNA: TGTGCCAGCAGGACCGGGACACTCGACGGGGCCCAGTACTTC
CDR3: CASRTGTLDGAQYF

J: TRBJ2-7
size: few
D: NA
V: TRBV7-2
DNA: TGTGCCAGCAGCTTATTGCGGGGGCCGAGCGAGCAGTACTTC
CDR3: CASSLLRGPSEQYF

J: TRBJ2-5
size: NA
D: NA
V: TRBV7-2
DNA: TGTGCCAGCAGCTATTCTAGCGCCCAAGAGACCCAGTACTTC
CDR3: CASSYSSAQETQYF

J: TRBJ2-2
size: many
D: NA
V: TRBV7-8
DNA: TGTGCCAGCAGCTTAGCGCTCTTGGGCACCGGGGAGCTGTTTTTT
CDR3: CASSLALLGTGELFF

J: TRBJ2-5
size: NA
D: NA
V: TRBV7-2
DNA: TGTGCCAGCAGCTTAGCCAGGACGAGGACCGGGACCCAGTACTTC
CDR3: CASSLARTRTGTQYF

J: TRBJ1-4
size: few
D: NA
V: TRBV7-9
DNA: TGTGCCAGCAGCTCAATGGTGGCTTTTCTAGGCTTGCTGTTTTTT
CDR3: CASSSMVAFLGLLFF

J: TRBJ1-6
size: NA
D: NA
V: TRBV20-1
DNA: TGCAGTAGCATGAGGGCCGGCCTACTCCACTTT
CDR3: CSSMRAGLLHF